What follows are 5 T cell receptor beta chains derived from one specimen sequenced in a study of naive and memory T cell subsets (dated by TCRdb to about 2017). The library relied on UMI-ligation and nested PCR. Reads for this sample came from an Illumina MiSeq. An equimolar mix of two oligonucleotides covering both TRBC1 and TRBC2 was used as the beta constant-region primer. In-frame beta chains were kept once TCRdb had trimmed the public reads at Q25 with fastp and called clones with MiXCR. One record per CDR3 amino acid sequence lists the most common genes and DNA. Recorded for this sample are more than 35,000 distinct CDR3 sequences; about 14% of them occurred a single time. The ten largest clonotypes hold 20% to 25% of the sample. Sequencing was done on a sample of effector memory CD4+ T cells from blood. The cell subset or site label here, explained by the study, means: effector memory, CD45RA- CD27-. These TCRs come from a human donor in good health.

This clonotype was counted many times. The rearrangement joins TRBV20-1 to TRBJ2-1; 8 nucleotides agree with TRBD2. Trimming removed 3 bases from V and 2 bases from J; junction bases left unmatched: 3. This CDR3 spans 14 amino acids. The V gene's germline CDR1 is DFQATT and CDR2 SNEGSKA (reference sequence). The CDR3 spells CSASKTSAYNEQFF. CDR3 coding DNA: TGCAGTGCTAGCAAGACTAGCGCCTACAATGAGCAGTTCTTC.

This clonotype was detected only a few times. This chain connects TRBV2 to TRBJ2-7; 8 bases agree with TRBD2. Germline V CDR1 and CDR2: SNHLY, FYNNEI. Trimming cost V 10 bases and J 2 bases; bases outside gene matches: 10. The length of the CDR3 is 14 residues. The CDR3 DNA sequence: TGTGCCACAGCCAACGGGGGGGGGACCTACGAGCAGTACTTC. Translated: CATANGGGTYEQYF.

This chain connects TRBV9 to TRBJ2-2, with 9 bases aligning to TRBD1. V was clipped by 0 bases and J by 1 base; unmatched bases: 4. Germline V lookup: CDR1 SGDLS, CDR2 YYNGEE. The CDR3 has 17 residues. DNA of the CDR3: TGTGCCAGCAGCGTAGACAGGGGGCGCGAGAACACCGGGGAGCTGTTTTTT. It translates to CASSVDRGRENTGELFF.

The V call is TRBV12-3 or TRBV12-4, the J call TRBJ1-1, with D possibly matching TRBD1 (5 bases). This CDR3 spans 13 amino acids. V lost 8 bases to trimming and J lost 2 bases, with 12 bases between them. CDR3 protein: CASHRDANTEAFF. CDR3 DNA sequence: TGTGCCAGCCACCGGGACGCTAACACTGAAGCTTTCTTT.

V usage is TRBV27 and J usage is TRBJ1-4; 7 bases line up with TRBD1. J lost 10 bases, V lost 6 bases, and 11 bases had no gene match. There are 14 residues in the CDR3. The V gene's germline CDR1 is MNHEY and CDR2 SMNVEV (reference sequence). In nucleotides, the CDR3 is TGTGCCAGCAGCCCGTATCGACAGGGCGGAAAACTGTTTTTT. Its protein product is CASSPYRQGGKLFF.